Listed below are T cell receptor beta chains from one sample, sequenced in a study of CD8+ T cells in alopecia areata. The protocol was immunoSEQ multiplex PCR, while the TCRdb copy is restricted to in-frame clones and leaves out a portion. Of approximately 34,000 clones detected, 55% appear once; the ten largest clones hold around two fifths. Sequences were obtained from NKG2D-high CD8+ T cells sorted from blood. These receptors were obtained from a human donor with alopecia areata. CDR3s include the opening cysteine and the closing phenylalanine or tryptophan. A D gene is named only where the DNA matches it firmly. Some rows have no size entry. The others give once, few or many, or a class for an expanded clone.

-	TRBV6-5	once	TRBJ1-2	TGTGCCAGCAGTTACTCTGATGTTTACACCTTC	CASSYSDVYTF
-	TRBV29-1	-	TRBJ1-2	TGCAGCGTTGATACAGGGCAGGAAGGCTACACCTTC	CSVDTGQEGYTF
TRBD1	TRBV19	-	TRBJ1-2	TGTGCCAGTATGGACGGACAGGGCGGCTATGGCTACACCTTC	CASMDGQGGYGYTF
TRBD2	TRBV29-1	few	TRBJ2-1	TGCAGCGTCCACCCGGGACTAGCGGGGGGTGGTGAGCAGTTCTTC	CSVHPGLAGGGEQFF
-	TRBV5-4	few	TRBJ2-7	TGTGCCAGCAGCCCATCAGGTTACGAGCAGTACTTC	CASSPSGYEQYF
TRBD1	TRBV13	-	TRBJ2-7	TGTGCCAGCGCTTCAGGGACAGGTCCTTCCGAGCAGTACTTC	CASASGTGPSEQYF
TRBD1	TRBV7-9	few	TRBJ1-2	TGTGCCACGGACAGGGGAAACTATGGCTACACCTTC	CATDRGNYGYTF
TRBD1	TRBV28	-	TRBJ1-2	TGTGCCACCGGAGCGGGGACAGGAGATATGGGCTATGGCTACACCTTC	CATGAGTGDMGYGYTF
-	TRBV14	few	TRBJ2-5	TGTGCCAGCAGTCCCTGGGTCGGAGGGTCCAGGACCCAGTACTTC	CASSPWVGGSRTQYF
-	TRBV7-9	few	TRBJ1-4	TGTGCCAGCAGCTCCTGGATGTCCGGAGAAAAACTGTTTTTT	CASSSWMSGEKLFF
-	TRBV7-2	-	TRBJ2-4	TGTGCCAGCAGCTTCATTGGCAGAGAAGAGTTAGCCAAAAACATTCAGTACTTC	CASSFIGREELAKNIQYF
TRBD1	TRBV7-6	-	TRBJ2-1	TGTGCCAGCAGCTTTATCCCCGGACAGGGGGAGTTCTTC	CASSFIPGQGEFF
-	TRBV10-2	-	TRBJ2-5	TGCGCCAGCAGTAGCAGACCCCAAGAGACCCAGTACTTC	CASSSRPQETQYF
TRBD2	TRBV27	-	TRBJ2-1	TGTGCCAGCAGGCCGGGACTAGCTCCTGGCAATGAGCAGTTCTTC	CASRPGLAPGNEQFF
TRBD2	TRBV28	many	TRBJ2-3	TGTGCCAGCAGTTTTCCTAGCGGGAGGGCCTTGGATACGCAGTATTTT	CASSFPSGRALDTQYF
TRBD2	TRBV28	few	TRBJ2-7	TGTGCCAGCAGTTTCCTGACTAGCTACAACTACGAGCAGTACTTC	CASSFLTSYNYEQYF
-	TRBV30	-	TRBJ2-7	TGTGCCTGGAGTTTGGAGGCGCCCTACGAGCAGTACTTC	CAWSLEAPYEQYF
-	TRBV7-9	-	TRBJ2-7	TGTGCCAGCAGCCCGTTTACCTTGGACGTGGCCACGGGGGAGCAGTACTTC	CASSPFTLDVATGEQYF
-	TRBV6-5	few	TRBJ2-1	TGTGCCAGCAGCCTCCGCTGGGGAAATGAGCAGTTCTTC	CASSLRWGNEQFF
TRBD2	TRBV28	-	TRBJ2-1	TGTGCCAGCAGTTCCCTTAGCGGGAGGGGCCACAATGAGCAGTTCTTC	CASSSLSGRGHNEQFF
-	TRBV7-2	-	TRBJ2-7	TGTGCCAGCAGCTTAGGGGGGAACTCCTACGAGCAGTACTTC	CASSLGGNSYEQYF
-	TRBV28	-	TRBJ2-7	TGTGCCAGCAGAACCACCCTCGGACGGACCTACGAGCAGTACTTC	CASRTTLGRTYEQYF
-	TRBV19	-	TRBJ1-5	TGTGCCAGTAGTACCTCCCCCTGCCATCAGCCCCAGCATTTT	CASSTSPCHQPQHF
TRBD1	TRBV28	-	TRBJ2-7	TGTGCCAGCAGTCCGGGACAGGGAGGGTACGAGCAGTACTTC	CASSPGQGGYEQYF
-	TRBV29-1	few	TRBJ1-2	TGCAGCGTTGAAATGGGGTGGGGCGATGGCTACACCTTC	CSVEMGWGDGYTF
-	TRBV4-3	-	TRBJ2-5	TGCGCCAGCAGCCAAGATAGAGGCCCGCGGGAGACCCAGTACTTC	CASSQDRGPRETQYF
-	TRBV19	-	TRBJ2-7	TGTGCCAGTAGTATGACAGTGACTTTTATCGAGCAGTACTTC	CASSMTVTFIEQYF